This T cell receptor beta chain was profiled in a study of cytomegalovirus exposure and HLA in healthy donors. Background on the study: From roughly 180 million T cells, an earlier analysis saw some 120 million unique TCR beta sequences. Study findings and constraints: Indistinguishability led to the exclusion of some V segments, TRBV6-2 and TRBV6-3 included. Follow-up analysis seemed to connect common viral pathogens with several of the most significant clusters identified.

This clone occurred a few times. Its antigen is unidentified. The CDR3 is 13 amino acids. Germline-derived CDR1 and CDR2 are SQVTM and ANQGSEA. Unmatched junction bases numbered 10, after V lost 7 bases and J lost 5 bases. This PCR relied on a set of 60 Vbeta primers and 13 Jbeta primers. How the authors handled the data: In a later analysis, some 80 million unique TCR beta chains included roughly 11 million shared by two or more donors. The repertoire was sequenced with immunoSEQ multiplex PCR; TCRdb's copy has only in-frame clones and lacks some. V and J calls and clone size are copied from that table; D and trimming were computed from the DNA. The sample yields around 130,000 clones, 75% to 90% seen once.

Sequencing was carried out using PBMCs. This sequence originates from a middle-aged woman in good health and CMV-seropositive. This chain connects TRBV29-1 to TRBJ2-5, with 7 nucleotides matching TRBD2. The CDR3 bases are TGCAGCGGTAGACTAGCAGGCGGTGAGACCCAGTACTTC. Protein sequence: CSGRLAGGETQYF.